The 30 T cell receptor beta chains below come from one sample, sequenced in a study of CD8 T cells in Susac syndrome. Random hexamers primed reverse transcription of about 0.5 to 1 ug RNA. Each CDR3 protein is one row after TCRdb ran MiXCR on the immunoSEQ multiplex PCR reads. The sample lists about 280,000 distinct CDR3 sequences; 85% were seen once. The sequenced material came from CD8+ T cells from PBMCs. Receptors were obtained from a human donor with multiple sclerosis.

The chain has TRBV6-1 and TRBJ2-7, with TRBD2 matching over 7 bases. The J segment lost 6 bases and the V segment lost 8 bases, leaving 4 bases of the junction unmatched. Germline values: CDR1 MNHNS, CDR2 SASEGT. The CDR3 totals 11 residues. The CDR3 nucleotides read TGTGCCAGCGTCGGGGGGTTCGAGCAGTACTTC. The encoded protein is CASVGGFEQYF.

This chain uses TRBV25-1 with TRBJ1-1; 7 bases match TRBD1. CDR3 length equals 12 residues. The V gene's germline CDR1 is MGHDK and CDR2 SYGVNS. J gave up 8 bases and V 5 bases, and 5 bases lay outside the gene matches. CDR3 amino acids: CASSSIQGEAFF. CDR3 bases: TGTGCCAGCAGTTCAATACAGGGGGAAGCTTTCTTT.

The chain couples TRBV5-6 to TRBJ2-7, with no clear D. Trimming stripped 5 bases from V and 2 bases from J, with 14 bases between. Germline loops: CDR1 SGHDT, CDR2 YYEEEE. CDR3 length: 14 amino acids. The CDR3 sequence is CASRALQLPYEQYF. Written as DNA, the CDR3 is TGTGCCAGCAGAGCCTTACAGTTGCCCTACGAGCAGTACTTC.

The V and J genes are TRBV20-1 and TRBJ2-5, with 9 bases that match TRBD2. This CDR3 is 17 amino acids long. CDR1 is DFQATT and CDR2 is SNEGSKA in the germline V gene (reference sequence). V shed 7 bases and J 4 bases; nucleotides not matched to a gene: 19. DNA for the CDR3: TGCAGTGGCTATGGGGAACGGGCTAGCGGGAAGACAGAGACCCAGTACTTC. Encoded protein: CSGYGERASGKTETQYF.

This sequence joins TRBV29-1 and TRBJ1-1; the D is unclear. V dropped 4 bases and J dropped 11 bases, with 11 bases sitting between them. CDR1 is SQVTM and CDR2 is ANQGSEA in the germline V gene. CDR3 length: 10 residues. The chain's CDR3 is CSVGAGVAFF. The DNA of the CDR3 is TGCAGCGTTGGGGCAGGAGTGGCTTTCTTT.

In this sample, this clonotype turned up once. The V and J genes are TRBV28 and TRBJ2-7; D ambiguous. V was pared by 6 bases and J by 5 bases, with 8 bases between. In germline, CDR1 is MDHEN, CDR2 SYDVKM. The CDR3 is made up of 11 amino acids. In DNA form, the CDR3 reads TGTGCCAGCAGCCGCCATAACGAGCAGTACTTC. As protein: CASSRHNEQYF.

The chain joins TRBV29-1 to TRBJ2-1; D is undetermined. Germline values: CDR1 SQVTM, CDR2 ANQGSEA. The CDR3 contains 10 residues. V shed 6 bases and J shed 5 bases, with 5 bases lying between them. The CDR3, as DNA: TGCAGCGTAAGTGACAATGAGCAGTTCTTC. It encodes CSVSDNEQFF.

This chain links TRBV27 with TRBJ2-1, with D uncertain. This CDR3 has 16 residues. V dropped 5 bases and J dropped 6 bases, with 20 bases sitting between them. CDR1 is MNHEY, CDR2 SMNVEV, per germline (reference sequence). Here the CDR3 DNA reads TGTGCCAGCAGTCTCCTTCTAGGCGAAACCACCAATGAGCAGTTCTTC. The encoded protein is CASSLLLGETTNEQFF.

Comments on this clonotype: At one end, the junction sequence differs from germline, possibly due to a read error. The chain recombines TRBV27 with TRBJ1-1, with unresolved D. The CDR3 is 13 amino acids. Germline V gene data show CDR1 as MNHEY and CDR2 as SMNVEV (reference sequence). This CDR3 is CASSLGSNTEAFF. CDR3 sequence (DNA): TGTGCTAGCAGCTTAGGGTCGAACACTGAAGCTTTCTTT.

V gene TRBV19 combines with J gene TRBJ1-2; no reliable D call. V was shortened by 6 bases and J by 4 bases, with 15 bases between the two germline ends. The CDR3 loop spans 14 amino acids. Germline values: CDR1 LNHDA, CDR2 SQIVND (reference sequence). The CDR3 loop reads CASSPSGGFYGYTF. Written as DNA, the CDR3 is TGTGCCAGTAGCCCAAGTGGCGGATTCTATGGCTACACCTTC. The complete variable domain, with remaining parts taken from reference TRBV19 and TRBJ1-2, reads DGGITQSPKYLFRKEGQNVTLSCEQNLNHDAMYWYRQDPGQGLRLIYYSQIVNDFQKGDIAEGYSVSREKKESFPLTVTSAQKNPTAFYLCASSPSGGFYGYTFGSGTRLTVV.

This clonotype was seen just once. V usage is TRBV12-3 or TRBV12-4 and J usage is TRBJ2-7, with no clear D. CDR3 length: 11 amino acids. V shed 4 bases and J shed 6 bases, with 7 bases lying between them. As DNA, the CDR3 is TGTGCCAGCAGTTCGGCTAGCGAGCAGTACTTC. Its translation is CASSSASEQYF.

The chain is built from TRBV4-1 and TRBJ2-7, with D tentatively TRBD1 (5 bases). The V gene's germline CDR1 is MGHRA and CDR2 YSYEKL. Trimming removed 0 bases from V and 6 bases from J, with 15 bases in between. CDR3 length: 15 amino acids. CDR3 sequence: CASSQELGLEVEQYF. The CDR3 nucleotides are TGCGCCAGCAGCCAAGAGTTGGGGCTAGAGGTCGAGCAGTACTTC.

In its sample, this clonotype was seen a few times. The V gene is TRBV27, the J gene TRBJ2-7; TRBD1 or TRBD2 may be the D gene (6 bases each). The V gene lost 2 bases and the J gene lost 2 bases, with 19 bases spanning the gap. Germline V gene sequence: CDR1 MNHEY, CDR2 SMNVEV (reference sequence). The CDR3 length is 17 residues. The CDR3: CASSLGTPGAGPYEQYF. The CDR3 DNA follows: TGTGCCAGCAGTTTAGGGACTCCAGGGGCGGGGCCCTACGAGCAGTACTTC.

The chain employs TRBV7-9 and TRBJ2-1; D gene ambiguous. Trimming took off 5 bases at V and 4 bases at J, with 21 bases between the two ends. There are 17 residues in the CDR3. From germline, CDR1 is SEHNR and CDR2 FQNEAQ (reference sequence). For the CDR3, the DNA is TGTGCCAGCAGCCGCCCCCCTTCCCAAGGGTCGTACAATGAGCAGTTCTTC. It codes for CASSRPPSQGSYNEQFF.

This rearrangement joins TRBV6-5 to TRBJ2-3, with TRBD2 identical over 9 bases. The V and J ends lost 2 bases and 2 bases, in that order; junction bases with no gene match: 5. Germline values: CDR1 MNHEY, CDR2 SVGAGI. The CDR3 consists of 16 residues. The CDR3 here is CASSYVAGGPTDTQYF. CDR3 DNA: TGTGCCAGCAGTTACGTCGCGGGAGGGCCCACAGATACGCAGTATTTT.

This clonotype appeared once. This sequence joins TRBV4-1 and TRBJ1-3, with D maybe TRBD1 (5 bases). The CDR3 is 15 residues long. Trimming shortened V by 3 bases and J by 0 bases, and 9 bases separated the two germline ends. Germline V gene sequence: CDR1 MGHRA, CDR2 YSYEKL. CDR3 loop: CASSHPGLSGNTIYF. The CDR3 DNA follows: TGCGCCAGCAGCCACCCAGGGCTCTCTGGAAACACCATATATTTT.

The gene calls are TRBV7-6 and TRBJ2-1; D gene uncertain. The CDR3 sequence is 15 residues long. Germline V gene lookup returns CDR1 SGHVS and CDR2 FNYEAQ. V was pared by 2 bases and J by 7 bases, with 15 bases between. The CDR3 nucleotides are TGTGCCAGCAGCTTATTCGGAGAGAACTGGAATGAGCAGTTCTTC. It is translated as CASSLFGENWNEQFF.

The chain uses TRBV20-1 and TRBJ1-5; TRBD1 matches at 7 bases. The length of the CDR3 is 14 residues. V lost 2 bases to trimming and J lost 5 bases; unmatched junction nucleotides: 6. Germline V CDR1 and CDR2: DFQATT, SNEGSKA (reference sequence). The chain's CDR3 is CSARTGVRDQPQHF. The CDR3 DNA is TGCAGTGCTAGAACAGGGGTTAGGGATCAGCCCCAGCATTTT.

This clonotype turned up a few times. The chain links TRBV6-1 to TRBJ1-5, with 8 bases identical to TRBD1. The ends lost 4 bases at V and 7 bases at J; junction bases unmatched: 9. The CDR3 runs 15 residues. Germline V lookup: CDR1 MNHNS, CDR2 SASEGT. The CDR3 DNA is TGTGCCAGCAGTGTTGTCAGGGGGCGACCCCAGCCCCAGCATTTT. This gives the protein CASSVVRGRPQPQHF.

This clonotype has only a few counts. The rearrangement links TRBV6-2 or TRBV6-3 to TRBJ1-1, with D possibly matching TRBD1 (6 bases). The length of the CDR3 is 14 residues. Germline loops: CDR1 MNHEY, CDR2 SVGEGT. V dropped 4 bases and J dropped 0 bases, with 9 bases sitting between them. The CDR3 loop reads CASSWGQVNTEAFF. The CDR3 DNA sequence: TGTGCCAGCAGTTGGGGACAAGTGAACACTGAAGCTTTCTTT.

The chain employs TRBV9 and TRBJ2-1; TRBD1 matches 9 bases. CDR1 and CDR2 from the germline V gene are SGDLS and YYNGEE. Losses at the gene ends were 4 bases for V and 7 bases for J; bases not matched to a gene: 9. The CDR3 length is 15 residues. The CDR3 coding sequence is TGTGCCAGCAGCTCTGGGACAGGGAGTTGGAATGAGCAGTTCTTC. It is translated as CASSSGTGSWNEQFF.

This CDR3 reads CASGTSGAREQYF. CDR3 DNA: TGTGCCAGCGGAACTAGCGGGGCCCGCGAGCAGTACTTC. The V gene is TRBV27, the J gene TRBJ2-7; TRBD2 matches at 10 bases. The ends lost 8 bases at V and 6 bases at J; junction bases unmatched: 7. CDR3 length: 13 residues. From germline, CDR1 is MNHEY and CDR2 SMNVEV (reference sequence).

The chain carries TRBV11-2 and TRBJ2-1; perhaps TRBD1 as D (6 bases). CDR1 SGHAT and CDR2 FQNNGV come from the germline V gene. Trimming removed 5 bases at V and 9 bases at J, with 11 bases between. The CDR3 runs 12 residues. The CDR3 DNA reads TGTGCCAGCAGCCCTACAGGGCCTGAGCAGTTCTTC. This sequence encodes CASSPTGPEQFF.

This chain uses TRBV30 with TRBJ2-1; no reliable D call. Between the trimmed V and J ends, which lost 2 bases and 0 bases, there was a span of 8 bases. This CDR3 is built from 14 residues. Germline CDR1 and CDR2: GTSNPN and SVGIG (reference sequence). The CDR3 DNA reads TGTGCCTGGAGTTACGTGGGCTCCTACAATGAGCAGTTCTTC. It codes for CAWSYVGSYNEQFF.

This clonotype was found once. V usage is TRBV28 and J usage is TRBJ2-1; 7 nucleotides match TRBD1. Germline values: CDR1 MDHEN, CDR2 SYDVKM. V lost 5 bases to trimming and J lost 5 bases; unmatched junction nucleotides: 3. The CDR3 extends over 13 amino acids. The CDR3 here is CASSHDRDNEQFF. The CDR3 DNA follows: TGTGCCAGCAGTCATGACAGGGACAATGAGCAGTTCTTC. Full variable domain (rest looked up from reference TRBV28 and TRBJ2-1): DVKVTQSSRYLVKRTGEKVFLECVQDMDHENMFWYRQDPGLGLRLIYFSYDVKMKEKGDIPEGYSVSREKKERFSLILESASTNQTSMYLCASSHDRDNEQFFGPGTRLTVL.

This clonotype has just a few counts. The chain combines TRBV14 with TRBJ1-1, with no clear D. Germline CDR1 reads SGHDN; CDR2 reads FVKESK. This CDR3 is 13 amino acids long. Trimming pared 4 bases from V and 1 base from J, leaving 7 bases between. As DNA, the CDR3 is TGTGCCAGCAGCCCCGGCAGGAACACTGAAGCTTTCTTT. Translation: CASSPGRNTEAFF. Full variable domain (remainder filled in from reference TRBV14 and TRBJ1-1): EAGVTQFPSHSVIEKGQTVTLRCDPISGHDNLYWYRRVMGKEIKFLLHFVKESKQDESGMPNNRFLAERTGGTYSTLKVQPAELEDSGVYFCASSPGRNTEAFFGQGTRLTVV.

The chain couples TRBV25-1 to TRBJ2-7; D gene uncertain. Trimming pared 11 bases from V and 2 bases from J, leaving 19 bases between. This CDR3 comprises 14 residues. CDR1 MGHDK and CDR2 SYGVNS come from the germline V gene. DNA for the CDR3: TGTGCCCCCCCTGGCGCGAACCTTCCCTACGAGCAGTACTTC. Its translation: CAPPGANLPYEQYF.

The chain is built from TRBV18 and TRBJ2-1, with 7 nucleotides matching TRBD2. V lost 3 bases, J lost 7 bases, and 3 bases stayed unmatched. This CDR3 region has 13 residues. Germline CDR1 is KGHSH and CDR2 is LQKENI. Written as DNA, the CDR3 is TGTGCCAGCTCACCGGGGAGGGAGAATGAGCAGTTCTTC. This translates into CASSPGRENEQFF.

V gene TRBV7-9 combines with J gene TRBJ2-1; D not resolved. V was clipped by 5 bases and J by 6 bases, with 11 bases between them. The CDR3 spans 13 residues. The germline V gene has CDR1 SEHNR and CDR2 FQNEAQ (reference sequence). CDR3 DNA: TGTGCCAGCAGCGGACCGGGCCCCAATGAGCAGTTCTTC. Protein sequence: CASSGPGPNEQFF.

This clonotype occurred once. The chain has TRBV5-1 and TRBJ1-1; 7 nucleotides line up with TRBD1. Germline V gene sequence: CDR1 SGHRS, CDR2 YFSETQ. The J segment lost 3 bases and the V segment lost 4 bases, leaving 9 bases of the junction unmatched. The CDR3 runs 15 residues. CDR3 protein: CASSKQGTRYTEAFF. The CDR3 nucleotides read TGCGCCAGCAGCAAACAGGGGACGCGGTACACTGAAGCTTTCTTT.